One and the same sample provided the 8 T cell receptor beta chains below, sequenced in a study of control samples from healthy donors and cancer patients. Assay used: immunoSEQ multiplex PCR; TCRdb lists only in-frame clones, some missing. The repertoire holds 150,000 or so clones, roughly 93% seen once, with roughly 5.7% in the top ten. The sequenced sample was blood. The receptor set was obtained from a man younger than 35 in good health.

V gene TRBV10-3 combines with J gene TRBJ2-7; tentative D call: TRBD1 (6 bases). Trimming cost V 4 bases and J 4 bases, with 17 bases left between them. Germline V CDR1 and CDR2: ENHRY, SYGVKD. The CDR3 is made up of 15 amino acids. CDR3 protein: CAISASLDRQYEQYF. CDR3 in DNA: TGTGCCATCAGTGCTAGCTTGGACAGACAGTACGAGCAGTACTTC.

V is TRBV6-2 or TRBV6-3 and J is TRBJ1-6; D may be TRBD1 (6 bases). There are 15 residues in the CDR3. Germline values: CDR1 MNHEY, CDR2 SVGEGT. The V end lost 0 bases, the J end lost 10 bases, and 13 bases lay between the germline ends. The CDR3 spells CASSYSRQVSSPLHF. The CDR3 DNA follows: TGTGCCAGCAGTTACTCGCGACAGGTCAGCTCACCCCTCCACTTT.

The chain employs TRBV19 and TRBJ2-2; TRBD1 aligns across 8 bases. V was clipped by 9 bases and J by 7 bases; unmatched bases: 10. Germline loops: CDR1 LNHDA, CDR2 SQIVND (reference sequence). CDR3 length: 14 amino acids. The CDR3 spells CASAWTGKHGELFF. The DNA of the CDR3 is TGTGCCAGCGCTTGGACAGGGAAGCACGGGGAGCTGTTTTTT. Full variable domain (outside the CDR3, taken from reference TRBV19 and TRBJ2-2): DGGITQSPKYLFRKEGQNVTLSCEQNLNHDAMYWYRQDPGQGLRLIYYSQIVNDFQKGDIAEGYSVSREKKESFPLTVTSAQKNPTAFYLCASAWTGKHGELFFGEGSRLTVL.

This chain joins TRBV6-5 and TRBJ2-2; D is unclear. Deletions cut 6 bases from V and 6 bases from J, with 14 bases between. Looked up from germline, CDR1 is MNHEY and CDR2 is SVGAGI. The CDR3 spans 14 residues. Here the CDR3 reads CASRIEASAGELFF. The CDR3 nucleotides read TGTGCCAGCAGGATAGAAGCCTCCGCCGGGGAGCTGTTTTTT.

The CDR3 loop is CASSPRVDPTDTQYF. The CDR3 DNA follows: TGTGCCAGCAGCCCCCGGGTAGACCCCACAGATACGCAGTATTTT. This sequence joins TRBV13 and TRBJ2-3; no firm D call. The CDR3 contains 15 residues. V lost 5 bases to trimming and J lost 2 bases, with 14 bases between them. Looked up from germline, CDR1 is PRHDT and CDR2 is FYEKMQ (reference sequence).

This chain uses TRBV6-5 with TRBJ1-5; D unclear. In germline, CDR1 is MNHEY, CDR2 SVGAGI. The CDR3 is made up of 13 amino acids. The V end lost 2 bases, the J end lost 5 bases, and 7 bases lay between the germline ends. The DNA for the CDR3 is TGTGCCAGCAGTTACGTCCGAGATCAGCCCCAGCATTTT. Protein product: CASSYVRDQPQHF.

The chain carries TRBV12-5 and TRBJ1-5, with D possibly being TRBD1 (5 bases). Germline CDR1 reads LGHNT; CDR2 reads FRNRAP. The V gene lost 2 bases and the J gene lost 0 bases, with 20 bases spanning the gap. The CDR3 runs to 19 residues. In DNA, the CDR3 is TGTGCTAGTGGTTTGCTCCGGGACGGATCGAGTCTTAGCAATCAGCCCCAGCATTTT. This translates into CASGLLRDGSSLSNQPQHF.

The chain employs TRBV10-3 and TRBJ1-6, with D tentatively TRBD1 (5 bases). Germline CDR1 and CDR2: ENHRY and SYGVKD. The CDR3 spans 13 residues. The V end was cut by 11 bases, the J end by 12 bases, with 20 bases between. DNA for the CDR3: TGTGCCGCAACCCGGGACGTGGTAATACCCCTCCACTTT. It encodes CAATRDVVIPLHF.